These 20 T cell receptor beta chains came from one sample sequenced in a study of CD8 T cells in ankylosing spondylitis. Each CDR3 protein gets one entry after TCRdb re-called the 5' RACE reads with MiXCR. The table includes roughly 250,000 distinct CDR3 sequences, over 8.5% detected once. Sequenced: blood, either unsorted or a sorted T cell fraction (not recorded which). The receptors derive from a male donor with ankylosing spondylitis or in good health (not recorded which).

This clonotype was detected many times. V gene TRBV27 combines with J gene TRBJ2-1; perhaps TRBD2 as D (5 bases). Germline CDR1 MNHEY, CDR2 SMNVEV (reference sequence). The V end lost 5 bases, the J end lost 6 bases, and 14 bases lay between the germline ends. This CDR3 region has 14 residues. CDR3 sequence: CASSHGVHGNEQFF. The CDR3 region has the DNA TGTGCCAGCAGTCACGGGGTCCACGGCAATGAGCAGTTCTTC.

This clonotype occurred many times. V gene TRBV5-6 combines with J gene TRBJ2-4; TRBD1 or TRBD2 may be the D gene (5 bases each). The CDR3 has 14 amino acids. Trimming removed 7 bases from V and 6 bases from J, with 17 bases in between. Germline V gene data show CDR1 as SGHDT and CDR2 as YYEEEE. The CDR3 spells CASLGTGDSNIQYF. The CDR3 bases are TGTGCCAGCCTCGGGACCGGTGATTCAAACATTCAGTACTTC.

This clonotype was seen more than once but under ten times. The chain has TRBV7-2 and TRBJ2-5; D possibly uses TRBD1 or TRBD2 (5 bases each). Trimming cost V 4 bases and J 5 bases, with 17 bases left between them. The CDR3 is 15 amino acids. Germline CDR1 SGHTA, CDR2 FQGNSA. CDR3 protein: CASSSPGTTLETQYF. The CDR3 DNA follows: TGTGCCAGCAGCTCACCCGGGACGACCTTGGAGACCCAGTACTTC.

At least ten counts were recorded for this clonotype. The rearrangement uses TRBV20-1 and TRBJ2-5; D is possibly TRBD2 (6 bases). The CDR3 loop spans 14 amino acids. V lost 5 bases and J lost 1, with 14 bases in between. Germline CDR1 DFQATT, CDR2 SNEGSKA (reference sequence). CDR3 bases: TGCAGTGCTGGGCGGGACGCCTTCCAAGAGACCCAGTACTTC. Its translation: CSAGRDAFQETQYF.

This clonotype was detected many times. J is TRBJ2-1 and V is TRBV20-1; the D gene is possibly TRBD2 (6 bases). Germline CDR1 is DFQATT and CDR2 is SNEGSKA (reference sequence). The V end was cut by 5 bases, the J end by 3 bases, with 14 bases between. The CDR3 runs 14 residues. CDR3 sequence (DNA): TGCAGTGCTTCTTTACCGGGACTCTACAATGAGCAGTTCTTC. Encoded protein: CSASLPGLYNEQFF.

This clonotype turned up a few times. This chain uses TRBV19 with TRBJ2-1, with TRBD2 matching over 13 bases. The V gene's germline CDR1 is LNHDA and CDR2 SQIVND (reference sequence). The CDR3 is 18 amino acids. The junction had 7 bases not matched to a gene; V was cut back by 5 bases and J by 0 bases. CDR3 amino acids: CASSHGLAGVSSYNEQFF. The CDR3 DNA reads as TGTGCCAGTAGTCACGGACTAGCGGGAGTGTCCTCCTACAATGAGCAGTTCTTC. Variable domain in full (rest from reference TRBV19 and TRBJ2-1): DGGITQSPKYLFRKEGQNVTLSCEQNLNHDAMYWYRQDPGQGLRLIYYSQIVNDFQKGDIAEGYSVSREKKESFPLTVTSAQKNPTAFYLCASSHGLAGVSSYNEQFFGPGTRLTVL.

For this clonotype: This could be a read error, since a much larger clone is one nucleotide away. The chain employs TRBV4-2 and TRBJ1-5; D remains unclear. The CDR3 totals 15 residues. The V and J ends lost 0 bases and 0 bases respectively, with 6 bases between them. The germline CDR1 and CDR2 sequences are LGHNA and YNFKEQ. The CDR3 reads CASSQDLNSNQPQHF. CDR3 sequence (DNA): TGTGCCAGCAGCCAAGATCTCAATAGCAATCAGCCCCAGCATTTT.

This clonotype came up many times. The chain has TRBV20-1 and TRBJ2-7; 7 nucleotides line up with TRBD1. This CDR3 has 13 residues. Germline loops: CDR1 DFQATT, CDR2 SNEGSKA (reference sequence). J was trimmed by 7 bases and V by 0 bases; bases with no gene match: 6. The CDR3 DNA reads TGCAGTGCTAGAGAGACAGGGAAAGGGGAGCAGTACTTC. Amino acid sequence: CSARETGKGEQYF.

This clonotype has ten or more counts. The chain has TRBV29-1 and TRBJ2-1; 7 nucleotides match TRBD1. The CDR3 covers 16 residues. J gave up 6 bases and V 6 bases, and 17 bases lay outside the gene matches. Per the germline V gene, CDR1 is SQVTM and CDR2 is ANQGSEA. The CDR3 protein is CSVTGYREGAANEQFF. The DNA for the CDR3 is TGCAGCGTGACAGGGTACCGCGAGGGTGCTGCCAATGAGCAGTTCTTC.

J is TRBJ1-1 and V is TRBV3-1; perhaps TRBD1 as D (6 bases). V lost 4 bases, J lost 5 bases, and 11 bases lay in between. Germline V lookup: CDR1 LGHDT, CDR2 YNNKEL (reference sequence). This CDR3 comprises 13 residues. The CDR3 sequence: CASSPRTATEAFF. The CDR3 DNA is TGTGCCAGCAGCCCTCGGACAGCTACTGAAGCTTTCTTT.

This clonotype was detected only a few times. The V gene is TRBV20-1, the J gene TRBJ2-3, with 11 bases fitting TRBD2. CDR3 size: 15 residues. CDR1 is DFQATT and CDR2 is SNEGSKA in the germline V gene (reference sequence). Germline trimming cut 3 bases from V and 6 bases from J; bases unmatched to any gene: 8. The CDR3, as DNA: TGCAGTGCTAGTGTTAGCGGGAGGGCCTCGGATACGCAGTATTTT. The encoded protein is CSASVSGRASDTQYF.

In this sample, this clonotype turned up many times. This chain uses TRBV20-1 with TRBJ2-6; a weak D match, TRBD1 (6 bases). The CDR3 extends over 13 amino acids. Trimming removed 5 bases from V and 4 bases from J, with 9 bases in between. Germline CDR1 and CDR2: DFQATT and SNEGSKA (reference sequence). The CDR3 is CSAAGDGANVLTF. As DNA, the CDR3 is TGCAGTGCTGCAGGGGACGGGGCCAACGTCCTGACTTTC.

The V call is TRBV2, the J call TRBJ1-1, with 8 bases that match TRBD1. J gave up 6 bases and V 6 bases, and 9 bases lay outside the gene matches. Per germline, CDR1 SNHLY and CDR2 FYNNEI. The CDR3 runs to 14 residues. CDR3 sequence (DNA): TGTGCCAGCAGGACGACAGCAGGGGGCTCTGAAGCTTTCTTT. Translating gives CASRTTAGGSEAFF.

This clonotype showed up many times. The V and J genes are TRBV9 and TRBJ1-6, with no clear D. Trimming removed 4 bases from V and 10 bases from J, with 12 bases in between. Germline V gene sequence: CDR1 SGDLS, CDR2 YYNGEE. CDR3 size: 13 residues. CDR3 sequence (DNA): TGTGCCAGCAGCAGACAATTAGAATCACCCCTCCACTTT. Its translation: CASSRQLESPLHF. Together with reference TRBV9 and TRBJ1-6, the CDR3 gives the full variable domain: DSGVTQTPKHLITATGQRVTLRCSPRSGDLSVYWYQQSLDQGLQFLIQYYNGEERAKGNILERFSAQQFPDLHSELNLSSLELGDSALYFCASSRQLESPLHFGNGTRLTVT.

This clonotype was recorded at least ten times. The chain has TRBV30 and TRBJ1-2, with TRBD1 matching 7 bases. Germline V gives CDR1 GTSNPN, CDR2 SVGIG (reference sequence). The CDR3 has 11 amino acids. Trimming removed 2 bases from V and 8 bases from J; junction bases left unmatched: 2. The CDR3 loop is CAWSPGGGYTF. The CDR3 coding sequence is TGTGCCTGGAGTCCAGGGGGAGGCTACACCTTC.

In its sample, this clonotype was seen many times. The CDR3 DNA is TGCGCCAGCAGCCGCTGGACTCAAACAAGGGGCACAGATACGCAGTATTTT. Protein sequence: CASSRWTQTRGTDTQYF. The rearrangement uses TRBV5-1 and TRBJ2-3, with TRBD2 as a possible D gene (5 bases). The CDR3 contains 17 residues. From germline, CDR1 is SGHRS and CDR2 YFSETQ. V shed 4 bases and J shed 1 base, with 19 bases lying between them.

This clonotype came up many times. The chain combines TRBV9 with TRBJ2-3; D possibly matches TRBD1 or TRBD2 (7 bases each). V was clipped by 1 base and J by 2 bases, with 17 bases between them. CDR1 and CDR2 from the germline V gene are SGDLS and YYNGEE. CDR3 size: 17 residues. CDR3 bases: TGTGCCAGCAGCGTAACCCAGGGGGGGATTCTCACAGATACGCAGTATTTT. This codes for CASSVTQGGILTDTQYF. The complete variable domain, with remaining parts taken from reference TRBV9 and TRBJ2-3, reads DSGVTQTPKHLITATGQRVTLRCSPRSGDLSVYWYQQSLDQGLQFLIQYYNGEERAKGNILERFSAQQFPDLHSELNLSSLELGDSALYFCASSVTQGGILTDTQYFGPGTRLTVL.

This clonotype was counted ten times or more. The chain carries TRBV9 and TRBJ1-4, with 9 bases identical to TRBD1. V lost 4 bases to trimming and J lost 7 bases; unmatched junction nucleotides: 8. Germline V gene data show CDR1 as SGDLS and CDR2 as YYNGEE. The CDR3 runs to 15 residues. CDR3 region: CASSNPGQGGEKLFF. In nucleotides, the CDR3 is TGTGCCAGCAGCAACCCGGGACAGGGAGGTGAAAAACTGTTTTTT.

This chain connects TRBV19 to TRBJ2-2, with TRBD2 identical over 7 bases. The CDR3 consists of 15 residues. V lost 11 bases to trimming and J lost 7 bases; unmatched junction nucleotides: 16. The germline V gene encodes CDR1 LNHDA and CDR2 SQIVND (reference sequence). CDR3 amino acids: CAGKPSGPESGELFF. CDR3 nucleotides: TGTGCCGGGAAACCTAGCGGCCCTGAAAGCGGGGAGCTGTTTTTT.

This clonotype was found a few times. The chain couples TRBV5-6 to TRBJ2-6; D unclear. CDR3 length: 19 amino acids. From germline, CDR1 is SGHDT and CDR2 YYEEEE. V was trimmed by 3 bases and J by 0 bases, leaving 19 bases between them. CDR3 coding DNA: TGTGCCAGCAGCTCTCGTCTCCGGTTCCGATTCTCTGGGGCCAACGTCCTGACTTTC. This translates into CASSSRLRFRFSGANVLTF.